This T cell receptor beta chain was observed in a study of blood T cells in healthy people across ages (dated by TCRdb to about 2015). For context, the study as a whole: In model experiments, template switching captured about one uniquely barcoded TCR beta cDNA molecule for every two T cells. Donors were grouped into four age groups: young (average 16 years), middle-aged (less than 40), aged (around 66) and long-lived (less than 85). To avoid experimental bias, donors of different ages were distributed randomly across sequencing lanes. To track age-related changes in TCR beta repertoire diversity, the study relied on deep sequencing normalized with unique cDNA molecular identifiers. The study analyzed two additional independent replicas of 1 million unique cDNA reads from the same blood draw for two donors, one aged 18 to 29 and one aged 80 or older.

Receptors were amplified or captured by 5' RACE. Sequencing used an Illumina HiSeq 2500. The second PCR ran for roughly 6 to 11 cycles and used a J-beta primer mix along with a sample-barcoded 5' primer. A unique molecular identifier was introduced onto each TCR beta cDNA molecule by a template-switch 5' adaptor carrying 12 random nucleotides. Each sample yielded at least 3 million CDR3-containing paired-end reads. All of the RNA was converted into first-strand cDNA using the Mint cDNA synthesis kit, with a TRBC-specific oligonucleotide serving as the primer. After uracil-DNA glycosylase treatment, a first 18-cycle PCR used universal primers M1SS and BC2_uni_R on all cDNA. Per the original workflow: Each sample was normalized by randomly selecting 1 million high-quality reads, each carrying a distinct molecular identifier. Instead of being binned into consensus sequences, reads that shared molecular identifiers were thrown out. MiTCR, set to a Q25 quality threshold and the strictest error-elimination algorithm, was used for CDR3 identification, clonotype clustering and error correction. A nonparametric unseen species model using Euler transformation provided a lower-bound estimate of total TCR beta diversity. TCRdb trimmed public reads at Q25 via fastp, called clones via MiXCR and kept in-frame beta chains. Rows with a matching CDR3 protein are joined into one entry that keeps the most common DNA and genes. For this entry, the V and J calls and clone size follow TCRdb and not the study's own pipeline. In all, the sample holds 1,500,000 or so distinct CDR3 sequences, and approximately 59% of those were seen once. The ten largest clones capture 6.5% to 8% of the sample.

The paper as a whole reports these results and caveats: Because donor CMV infection status was unknown, age-related changes in expanded clonotypes were potentially confounded. The long-lived group showed more naive CD4+ T cells, fewer expanded clones and increased TCR diversity than the aged group, suggesting age selection. Observed TCR beta diversity per million T cells fell roughly linearly with age, and a significant reduction was already apparent by age roughly 41. Conclusive comparison of naive and antigen-experienced compartments was prevented by the profiling of bulk unsorted PBMCs. A strong correlation was found between observed TCR beta diversity and the percentage of naive T cells measured by flow cytometry. Total diversity estimates from one million sequenced T cells were considered lower bounds and underestimates.

This clonotype was recorded only once. Its target antigen remains unknown. One base away there is no much larger clone; base qualities are not given. From its cysteine to its phenylalanine, the CDR3 spans 16 amino acids. The read is trimmed to its CDR3 DNA, 48 bases read in frame from base 1. CDR1 and CDR2 were assigned from the germline V gene as KGHDR and SFDVKD. V is trimmed back by 5 bases and J by 5 bases, and the junction contains 10 bases that no gene match accounts for. The 39 donors, aged roughly 6 to 95 years, were systemically healthy Caucasian individuals from Russia. Ten milliliters of peripheral blood were drawn from each donor into EDTA-treated Vacutainer tubes. PBMCs were isolated by Ficoll-Paque density-gradient centrifugation, with at least 7 million obtained per sample. Total RNA, at least 6 micrograms per sample, was extracted from PBMCs with Trizol reagent. For every donor, flow cytometry on a PBMC aliquot measured the percentage of naive CD45RAhigh/CD27high T cells.

The sequencing input was blood. This sequence was found in a young man in good health. The chain couples TRBV24-1 to TRBJ2-5; 10 bases in the junction line up with TRBD1. The DNA reads TGTGCCACCAGTGCCACGACAGGGGGCGGGTTGGAGACCCAGTACTTC. This yields the protein CATSATTGGGLETQYF.